This record covers a single T cell receptor beta chain. The authors reverse transcribed 0.5 to 1 ug RNA with random hexamers. Amplification of TCR beta CDR3 was carried out by immunoSEQ multiplex PCR, which covered 54 Vbeta and 13 Jbeta segments. MiXCR was run by TCRdb on the immunoSEQ multiplex PCR reads, yielding one entry per CDR3 protein. The sample has 150,000 to 200,000 distinct CDR3 sequences, around 94% seen once. CDR1 is DFQATT, CDR2 SNEGSKA, per germline (reference sequence). The V gene lost 3 bases and the J gene lost 1 base, with 6 bases spanning the gap. CDR3 length: 12 residues. This record belongs to a study of CD8 T cells in Susac syndrome. Healthy donors served as age- and sex-matched controls. Negative isolation was used for CD8+ and CD4+ T cells and FACS enrichment for TEMRA cells.

The chain is built from TRBV20-1 and TRBJ1-2; no firm D call. Sequenced sample: CD4+ T cells from PBMCs. The receptor's source is a human donor in good health. The CDR3 loop reads CSASSINYGYTF. As DNA, the CDR3 is TGCAGTGCTAGTTCCATTAACTATGGCTACACCTTC.